This is a list of T cell receptor beta chains from one sample in a study of blood T cells in healthy people across ages. TCRdb reprocessed the 5' RACE reads via MiXCR and lists one record per CDR3 protein. Of some 880,000 distinct CDR3 sequences listed, under 40% were seen once; the top ten hold 10% to 15%. Sequencing was done on a sample of blood. The receptors come from a man younger than 35 in good health. The CDR3 runs from the conserved cysteine through the conserved F or W. D genes are given only for firm matches. Size tells how often a clone was seen (once, few, many) or the class of an expanded clone, and some rows leave it out.

TRBJ1-2	TRBV5-6	TRBD1	few	CASSSPGQGLSGYTF	TGTGCCAGCAGCTCACCGGGACAGGGGTTATCTGGCTACACCTTC
TRBJ2-1	TRBV11-2	TRBD2	NA	CASSFPTSGRAPDEQFF	TGTGCCAGCAGCTTCCCCACCAGCGGGAGGGCCCCCGATGAGCAGTTCTTC
TRBJ1-1	TRBV12-3/TRBV12-4	NA	NA	CASSLGGIRGGRTEAFF	TGTGCCAGCAGTTTAGGGGGAATCCGAGGGGGTAGGACTGAAGCTTTCTTT
TRBJ2-1	TRBV5-1	TRBD2	NA	CASSESGGANEQFF	TGCGCCAGCAGCGAAAGCGGGGGGGCAAATGAGCAGTTCTTC
TRBJ2-5	TRBV20-1	NA	NA	CSASGGGDNEQYF	TGCAGTGCTAGCGGTGGAGGGGACAATGAGCAGTACTTC
TRBJ1-1	TRBV21-1	NA	NA	CASIKVGVGWGTFNTEAFF	NA
TRBJ2-3	TRBV9	NA	NA	CASSVTVSNRNTDTQYF	TGTGCCAGCAGCGTAACAGTCTCCAACCGTAACACAGATACGCAGTATTTT
TRBJ1-1	TRBV19	NA	NA	CASSIGGAFF	TGTGCCAGTAGTATAGGAGGAGCTTTCTTT
TRBJ1-2	TRBV20-1	NA	NA	CSATLKTGLVSDGYTF	TGCAGTGCTACTCTAAAGACAGGTTTGGTGAGCGATGGCTACACCTTC
TRBJ2-1	TRBV12-3/TRBV12-4	TRBD2	many	CASSPRTSKSEQFF	TGTGCCAGCAGTCCCCGGACTAGCAAGTCGGAGCAGTTCTTC
TRBJ2-3	TRBV29-1	TRBD2	many	CSVDGTTKSTDTQYF	TGCAGCGTTGATGGGACTACCAAAAGCACAGATACGCAGTATTTT
TRBJ2-1	TRBV2	NA	few	CASSEAHTQFF	TGTGCCAGCAGTGAAGCCCACACCCAGTTCTTC
TRBJ1-2	TRBV20-1	TRBD1	NA	CSGGQGTNYGYTF	TGCAGTGGCGGACAGGGGACTAACTATGGCTACACCTTC
TRBJ2-3	TRBV24-1	NA	NA	CATSHATEGDTQYF	TGTGCCACCAGTCATGCCACGGAGGGGGATACGCAGTATTTT
TRBJ2-3	TRBV20-1	NA	few	CSARDSGFTDTQYF	TGCAGTGCTAGAGACAGCGGGTTCACAGATACGCAGTATTTT
TRBJ1-5	TRBV9	NA	few	CASSVSGGSNQPQHF	TGTGCCAGCAGCGTCTCGGGGGGATCTAATCAGCCCCAGCATTTT
TRBJ2-7	TRBV7-2	NA	few	CASSLAQAGTYEQYF	TGTGCCAGCAGCTTAGCGCAGGCAGGGACCTACGAGCAGTACTTC
TRBJ1-2	TRBV3-1	NA	few	CASSRDTDRSYGYTF	TGTGCCAGCAGCCGAGATACAGACAGGAGCTATGGCTACACCTTC
TRBJ2-7	TRBV12-3/TRBV12-4	TRBD2	many	CASWEGPGYEQYF	TGTGCCAGTTGGGAGGGACCGGGGTACGAGCAGTACTTC
TRBJ2-7	TRBV19	TRBD1	NA	CASSRGQVTPYEQYF	TGTGCCAGTAGCCGGGGACAGGTCACCCCCTACGAGCAGTACTTC
TRBJ1-1	TRBV27	NA	few	CASSLAALGTPWDTEAFF	TGTGCCAGCAGTTTAGCGGCCCTGGGGACCCCGTGGGACACTGAAGCTTTCTTT
TRBJ1-2	TRBV10-3	TRBD1	few	CAISEKPGGLFYGYTF	TGTGCCATCAGTGAAAAGCCAGGGGGCCTCTTCTATGGCTACACCTTC